The TCR beta chain under discussion was sequenced for a study of early T cells in non-severe SARS-CoV-2 infection. Each single cDNA molecule received a unique molecular identifier. Via MiXCR, TCRdb re-called the 5' RACE reads, giving one row per CDR3 protein. The sample shows over 50,000 distinct CDR3 sequences, less than 9.5% of them seen only once. This clonotype has just a few counts. Germline V CDR1 and CDR2: LGHDT, YNNKEL (reference sequence). V lost 3 bases, J lost 2 bases, and 13 bases lay in between. The CDR3 is made up of 15 amino acids. The chain carries TRBV3-1 and TRBJ1-1; TRBD1 might be the D (6 bases). The TCR was taken from an adult who was a healthcare worker with PCR-confirmed SARS-CoV-2 infection or an uninfected control (not recorded which). Sequenced: whole blood. CDR3 coding DNA: TGTGCCAGCAGCCACTCCGGGACATACAACACTGAAGCTTTCTTT. It specifies CASSHSGTYNTEAFF.